The text below deals with one TCR beta chain. The CDR3 sequence is 15 residues long. Germline assignment: CDR1 SGHDT and CDR2 YYEEEE. Trimming shortened V by 4 bases and J by 1 base, and 11 bases separated the two germline ends. Original processing notes: Estimated nucleated cell counts came from reference gene primer amplification. Profiled with immunoSEQ multiplex PCR; TCRdb holds only in-frame clones, not every one. That table furnishes V, J and clone size, whereas the DNA furnished D and trimming. The sample has around 400,000 clones; around nine tenths are singletons. The data originate from a study of blood T cell repertoires in COVID-19. The overall study: PBMCs, B-cell-depleted T cells, or T cells were the source of the cDNA or gDNA that made up the material.

Enrollees, about 18 to 89 years old, lived in about two dozen US areas. People in the exposed group encountered a COVID-19 case within 2 weeks before entering the study. Material: PBMCs or T cells enriched from blood (not recorded which). This sequence was found in a woman younger than 35 who had been exposed to COVID-19. The genes are TRBV5-6 and TRBJ2-2, with D maybe TRBD1 (6 bases). The CDR3 is CASSPGTMNTGELFF. CDR3 coding DNA: TGTGCCAGCAGCCCCGGGACAATGAACACCGGGGAGCTGTTTTTT.